This TCR beta chain was sequenced in a study of blood T cell repertoires in COVID-19. As for the study in general: The United States, Italy and Spain supplied acute and convalescent COVID-19 samples. T cells, B-cell-depleted T cells, or PBMCs provided the cDNA or gDNA that served as material.

This clone has only a few counts. Using immunoSEQ multiplex PCR, the repertoire was profiled, and TCRdb retains in-frame clones only, with some absent. The sample lists about 180,000 clones, about nine tenths occurring once. CDR1 MGHRA and CDR2 YSYEKL come from the germline V gene. This CDR3 comprises 18 residues. V was clipped by 1 base and J by 1 base, with 19 bases between them. This TCR was sampled from a young man who had recovered from COVID-19. Sequenced material: peripheral blood. The chain recombines TRBV4-1 with TRBJ1-1; weak D call: TRBD1 (6 bases). The CDR3 DNA sequence: TGCGCCAGCAGCCAAGGGACCTGGTTGAAAGGGGGGAACACTGAAGCTTTCTTT. The encoded protein is CASSQGTWLKGGNTEAFF.